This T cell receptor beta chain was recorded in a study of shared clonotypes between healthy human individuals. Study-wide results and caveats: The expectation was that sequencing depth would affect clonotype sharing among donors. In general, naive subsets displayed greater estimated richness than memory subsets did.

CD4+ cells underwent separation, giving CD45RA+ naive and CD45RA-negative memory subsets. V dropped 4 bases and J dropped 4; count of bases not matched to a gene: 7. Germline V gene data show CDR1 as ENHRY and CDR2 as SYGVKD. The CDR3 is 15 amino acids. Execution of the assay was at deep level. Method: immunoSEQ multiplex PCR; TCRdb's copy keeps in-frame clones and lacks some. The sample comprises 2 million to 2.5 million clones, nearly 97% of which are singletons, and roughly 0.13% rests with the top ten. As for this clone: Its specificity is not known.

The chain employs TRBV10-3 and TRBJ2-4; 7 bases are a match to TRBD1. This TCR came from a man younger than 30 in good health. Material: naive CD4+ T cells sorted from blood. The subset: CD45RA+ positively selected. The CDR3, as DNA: TGTGCCATCAGTGGGGACAGTGGGGGTAAAAACATTCAGTACTTC. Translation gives CAISGDSGGKNIQYF.